A single sample gave rise to the 18 T cell receptor beta chains below, sequenced in a study of response to subunit inactivated influenza vaccine. A single record per CDR3 protein comes from TCRdb applying MiXCR to the RT-PCR reads. Counted here are around 750,000 distinct CDR3 sequences, 21% occurring once; the ten biggest clones make up 10%. This specimen was PBMCs from blood, taken approximately 5 days after vaccination. The receptors here all came from a man in his fifties or sixties who received an inactivated influenza vaccine.

There are a few counts of this clonotype. The genes are TRBV4-1 and TRBJ2-7; TRBD1 matches 8 bases. After removal of 3 bases from V and 3 bases from J, the junction contained 7 bases not matched to a gene. Germline CDR1 MGHRA, CDR2 YSYEKL. The CDR3 is 15 amino acids. The CDR3 spells CASSQSTTGGYEQYF. CDR3 coding DNA: TGCGCCAGCAGCCAGTCGACCACAGGGGGCTACGAGCAGTACTTC.

CDR3 residues: CSAREGVGELFF. As DNA, the CDR3 is TGCAGTGCTAGAGAAGGAGTCGGGGAGCTGTTTTTT. The rearrangement links TRBV20-1 to TRBJ2-2; D not resolved. The CDR3 is 12 amino acids. Germline V gene sequence: CDR1 DFQATT, CDR2 SNEGSKA (reference sequence). V was cut by 0 bases and J by 7 bases, with 6 bases left in between.

The chain links TRBV7-2 to TRBJ2-3, with TRBD2 identical over 12 bases. V was pared by 1 base and J by 4 bases, with 6 bases of the junction left unmatched. The CDR3 is 17 residues long. CDR1 and CDR2 from the germline V gene are SGHTA and FQGNSA. The CDR3 DNA reads TGTGCCAGCAGCTTAGGACTAGCGGGAGATCTCTCAGATACGCAGTATTTT. Residues: CASSLGLAGDLSDTQYF.

This clonotype has ten or more counts. In nucleotides, the CDR3 is TGTGCCAGCAGTTACTCGGACGGCAGGAGGTCTGGGGCCAACGTCCTGACTTTC. Translation gives CASSYSDGRRSGANVLTF. This sequence joins TRBV6-5 and TRBJ2-6, with a possible D match to TRBD2 (5 bases). This CDR3 comprises 18 residues. V shed 0 bases and J shed 1 base, with 13 bases lying between them. The germline CDR1 and CDR2 sequences are MNHEY and SVGAGI.

This clonotype was found a few times. The genes are TRBV5-1 and TRBJ2-1; either TRBD1 or TRBD2 may supply D (5 bases each). In germline, CDR1 is SGHRS, CDR2 YFSETQ. V was trimmed by 0 bases and J by 3 bases, leaving 10 bases between them. The CDR3 is 15 residues long. CDR3 residues: CASSLVGEYYNEQFF. DNA of the CDR3: TGCGCCAGCAGCTTGGTGGGGGAATACTACAATGAGCAGTTCTTC.

The chain uses TRBV19 and TRBJ2-7; D is unresolved. Germline V gene lookup returns CDR1 LNHDA and CDR2 SQIVND (reference sequence). The V gene lost 3 bases and the J gene lost 3 bases, with 6 bases spanning the gap. CDR3 size: 12 residues. CDR3 sequence (DNA): TGTGCCAGTAGTATGCGGAGCTACGAGCAGTACTTC. It translates to CASSMRSYEQYF.

This clonotype was recorded a few times. The chain links TRBV6-1 to TRBJ2-7, with a weak D call TRBD1 (6 bases). Germline V CDR1 and CDR2: MNHNS, SASEGT. Deletions cut 2 bases from V and 2 bases from J, with 16 bases between. The CDR3 spans 16 residues. The CDR3 nucleotides are TGTGCCAGCAGTGAACCTTACAGGGCTTCCACCTACGAGCAGTACTTC. Its protein is CASSEPYRASTYEQYF.

The rearrangement links TRBV15 to TRBJ2-1; D assignment may be TRBD1 or TRBD2 (6 bases each). CDR3 length: 15 residues. Trimming left V 3 bases short and J 5 bases short, with 14 bases between. Germline V gene lookup returns CDR1 LNHNV and CDR2 YYDKDF (reference sequence). The DNA of the CDR3 is TGTGCCACCAGCAGGGGGGGACACAGGAACAATGAGCAGTTCTTC. This sequence encodes CATSRGGHRNNEQFF.

The chain recombines TRBV6-1 with TRBJ2-1, with 8 bases aligning to TRBD2. Germline CDR1 MNHNS, CDR2 SASEGT. The CDR3 runs 15 residues. The V segment lost 10 bases and the J segment 0 bases; nucleotides outside the gene matches: 8. As DNA, the CDR3 is TGTGCCACCAGGATAGCGGGGCCCTCCTACAATGAGCAGTTCTTC. It yields the protein CATRIAGPSYNEQFF.

This clonotype was seen a few times. The chain couples TRBV28 to TRBJ1-1; 10 positions match TRBD1. The CDR3 is 15 residues long. Germline loops: CDR1 MDHEN, CDR2 SYDVKM. V trimming: 5 bases; J trimming: 4 bases; junction bases outside the gene matches: 7. CDR3 bases: TGTGCCAGCAGTCCAGGACAGGGGGTTGGCACTGAAGCTTTCTTT. Its translation is CASSPGQGVGTEAFF. Drawing the rest from reference TRBV28 and TRBJ1-1, the complete variable domain is DVKVTQSSRYLVKRTGEKVFLECVQDMDHENMFWYRQDPGLGLRLIYFSYDVKMKEKGDIPEGYSVSREKKERFSLILESASTNQTSMYLCASSPGQGVGTEAFFGQGTRLTVV.

This chain links TRBV5-6 with TRBJ1-3; the D is unclear. V lost 1 base and J 3 bases, leaving 11 bases between the germline ends. The CDR3 consists of 15 residues. The germline V gene has CDR1 SGHDT and CDR2 YYEEEE. CDR3 amino acids: CASSLLLSSGNTIYF. In DNA form, the CDR3 reads TGTGCCAGCAGCTTGTTGTTGAGTAGTGGAAACACCATATATTTT. The full variable domain, rest sourced from reference TRBV5-6 and TRBJ1-3, is DAGVTQSPTHLIKTRGQQVTLRCSPKSGHDTVSWYQQALGQGPQFIFQYYEEEERQRGNFPDRFSGHQFPNYSSELNVNALLLGDSALYLCASSLLLSSGNTIYFGEGSWLTVV.

There are a few counts of this clonotype. V usage is TRBV16 and J usage is TRBJ2-7; 8 nucleotides line up with TRBD1. Losses at the gene ends were 3 bases for V and 3 bases for J; bases not matched to a gene: 10. CDR3 length equals 16 residues. Germline assignment: CDR1 KGHSY and CDR2 FQNENV. CDR3 region: CASSHPGQESLYEQYF. The DNA of the CDR3 is TGTGCCAGCAGCCACCCGGGACAGGAAAGTCTCTACGAGCAGTACTTC. The full variable domain, its missing parts supplied by reference TRBV16 and TRBJ2-7, is GEEVAQTPKHLVRGEGQKAKLYCAPIKGHSYVFWYQQVLKNEFKFLISFQNENVFDETGMPKERFSAKCLPNSPCSLEIQATKLEDSAVYFCASSHPGQESLYEQYFGPGTRLTVT.

The rearrangement links TRBV7-3 to TRBJ2-3, with 8 bases fitting TRBD1. V shed 5 bases, J shed 2 bases, and the junction held 15 bases outside the gene matches. There are 18 residues in the CDR3. Germline-derived CDR1 and CDR2 are SGHTA and FQGTGA. The CDR3 nucleotides read TGTGCCAGCAGCCCTCCCGGGTGGACAGGGCCCCACACAGATACGCAGTATTTT. It yields the protein CASSPPGWTGPHTDTQYF.

This clonotype has just a few counts. V and J are TRBV4-1 and TRBJ1-1; 8 bases line up with TRBD1. The germline CDR1 and CDR2 sequences are MGHRA and YSYEKL. V dropped 2 bases and J dropped 1; count of bases not matched to a gene: 3. The CDR3 has 15 amino acids. The CDR3 spells CASSQRDRRNTEAFF. The CDR3, as DNA: TGCGCCAGCAGCCAAAGGGACAGGCGGAACACTGAAGCTTTCTTT.

The CDR3 sequence: CASTPPTRGSYEQYF. CDR3 nucleotide sequence: TGTGCCAGCACCCCCCCCACCCGGGGCTCCTACGAGCAGTACTTC. The chain carries TRBV2 and TRBJ2-7; weak D call: TRBD2 (5 bases). Germline V lookup: CDR1 SNHLY, CDR2 FYNNEI. V was trimmed by 7 bases and J by 0 bases, leaving 16 bases between them. The length of the CDR3 is 15 residues.

The chain combines TRBV30 with TRBJ1-2; D is uncertain. The germline V and J ends were trimmed by 0 bases and 7 bases, with 9 bases remaining between them. Per germline, CDR1 GTSNPN and CDR2 SVGIG (reference sequence). This CDR3 contains 12 residues. CDR3 residues: CAWSVLAAGYTF. The DNA for the CDR3 is TGTGCCTGGAGTGTTTTGGCGGCTGGCTACACCTTC.

The chain carries TRBV12-3 or TRBV12-4 and TRBJ1-1; unclear D gene. The CDR3 is 12 amino acids. Trimming removed 9 bases at V and 0 bases at J, with 8 bases between. This CDR3 is CASGYMNTEAFF. The CDR3 nucleotides read TGTGCCAGTGGATATATGAACACTGAAGCTTTCTTT.

This clonotype was counted ten times or more. This chain joins TRBV29-1 and TRBJ2-3; 8 nucleotides match TRBD2. Germline loops: CDR1 SQVTM, CDR2 ANQGSEA. V trimming: 6 bases; J trimming: 2 bases; junction bases outside the gene matches: 7. There are 14 residues in the CDR3. CDR3 loop: CSVGGGSFTDTQYF. CDR3 DNA: TGCAGCGTCGGGGGGGGCAGCTTCACAGATACGCAGTATTTT.